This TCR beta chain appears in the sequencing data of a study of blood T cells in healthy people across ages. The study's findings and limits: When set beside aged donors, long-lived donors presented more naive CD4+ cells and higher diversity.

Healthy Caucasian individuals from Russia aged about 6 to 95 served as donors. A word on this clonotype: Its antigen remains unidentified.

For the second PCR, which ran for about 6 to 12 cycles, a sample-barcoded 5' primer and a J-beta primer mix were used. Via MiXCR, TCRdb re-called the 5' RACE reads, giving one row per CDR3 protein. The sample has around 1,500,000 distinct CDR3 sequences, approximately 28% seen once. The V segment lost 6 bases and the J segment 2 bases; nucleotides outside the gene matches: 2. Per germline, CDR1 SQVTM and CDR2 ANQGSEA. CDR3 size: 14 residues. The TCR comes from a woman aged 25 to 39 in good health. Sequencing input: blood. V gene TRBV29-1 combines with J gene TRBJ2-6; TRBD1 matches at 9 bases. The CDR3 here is CSVRTGAGANVLTF. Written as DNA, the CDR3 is TGCAGCGTCCGGACAGGGGCTGGGGCCAACGTCCTGACTTTC.